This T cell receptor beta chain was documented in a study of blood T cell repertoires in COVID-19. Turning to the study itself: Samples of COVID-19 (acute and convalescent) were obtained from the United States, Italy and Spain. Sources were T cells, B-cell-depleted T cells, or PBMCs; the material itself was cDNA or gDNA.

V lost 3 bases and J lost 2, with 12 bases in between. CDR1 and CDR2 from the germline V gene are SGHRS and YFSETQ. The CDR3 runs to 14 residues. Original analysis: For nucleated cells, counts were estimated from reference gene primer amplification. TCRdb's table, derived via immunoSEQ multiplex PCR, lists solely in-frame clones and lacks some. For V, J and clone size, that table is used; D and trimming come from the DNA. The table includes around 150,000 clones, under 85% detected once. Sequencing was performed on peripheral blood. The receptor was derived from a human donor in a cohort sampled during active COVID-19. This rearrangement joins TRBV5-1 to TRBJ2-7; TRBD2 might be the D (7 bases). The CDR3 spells CASSSGGRTYEQYF. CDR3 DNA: TGCGCCAGCAGCTCCGGGGGGCGCACCTACGAGCAGTACTTC.